This entry lists 30 T cell receptor beta chains sequenced from one sample in a study of CD8 T cells in Susac syndrome. An amount of RNA that ranged from about 0.45 to 1 ug was reverse transcribed with random hexamers. TCRdb re-derived calls from the immunoSEQ multiplex PCR reads in MiXCR, one entry per CDR3 protein. The sample consists of about 120,000 distinct CDR3 sequences, about 95% of them appearing once. Source material: CD8+ T cells from PBMCs. These receptors came from a human donor with Susac syndrome.

The chain has TRBV27 and TRBJ2-1, with TRBD1 identical over 9 bases. Germline-derived CDR1 and CDR2 are MNHEY and SMNVEV (reference sequence). CDR3 length: 14 amino acids. The V and J ends lost 7 bases and 7 bases, in that order; junction bases with no gene match: 8. CDR3: CASTPQGAGNEQFF. For the CDR3, the DNA is TGTGCCAGCACCCCACAGGGGGCGGGGAATGAGCAGTTCTTC.

This clonotype was seen only once. The chain uses TRBV9 and TRBJ1-6, with unresolved D. The CDR3 length is 13 residues. V lost 3 bases to trimming and J lost 7 bases, with 8 bases between them. In germline, CDR1 is SGDLS, CDR2 YYNGEE. The CDR3 spells CASSADPNSPLHF. CDR3 nucleotides: TGTGCCAGCAGCGCCGATCCCAATTCACCCCTCCACTTT.

V usage is TRBV4-2 and J usage is TRBJ2-7; perhaps TRBD1 as D (6 bases). This CDR3 spans 14 amino acids. The germline V gene encodes CDR1 LGHNA and CDR2 YNFKEQ. Trimming cost V 0 bases and J 2 bases, with 8 bases left between them. As DNA, the CDR3 is TGTGCCAGCAGCCAAGAAGAGGGGGCCTACGAGCAGTACTTC. Residues: CASSQEEGAYEQYF.

This chain uses TRBV9 with TRBJ2-3; D is undetermined. There are 14 residues in the CDR3. V was clipped by 2 bases and J by 0 bases, with 7 bases between them. Germline assignment: CDR1 SGDLS and CDR2 YYNGEE. CDR3 sequence (DNA): TGTGCCAGCAGCGTTGGGCGTAGCACAGATACGCAGTATTTT. Translation gives CASSVGRSTDTQYF.

The J gene is TRBJ2-3, the V gene TRBV20-1; no reliable D call. CDR3 size: 11 residues. Germline values: CDR1 DFQATT, CDR2 SNEGSKA (reference sequence). With 3 bases removed from V and 6 bases from J, the gap between germline ends came to 7 bases. DNA of the CDR3: TGCAGTGCTAGGACGGAGGATACGCAGTATTTT. Amino acid sequence: CSARTEDTQYF.

The chain links TRBV24-1 to TRBJ1-5; the D gene is possibly TRBD1 (6 bases). Germline CDR1 is KGHDR and CDR2 is SFDVKD. CDR3 size: 14 residues. Between the trimmed V and J ends, which lost 9 bases and 3 bases, there was a span of 14 bases. This CDR3 reads CATGGGENNQPQHF. The CDR3 bases are TGTGCCACCGGGGGGGGCGAGAACAATCAGCCCCAGCATTTT.

This chain connects TRBV5-1 to TRBJ2-3; 8 nucleotides match TRBD1. CDR1 and CDR2 (germline): SGHRS, YFSETQ. Unmatched junction bases numbered 6, after V lost 4 bases and J lost 2 bases. This CDR3 region has 15 residues. The CDR3 spells CASSGDRRPTDTQYF. The CDR3 DNA follows: TGCGCCAGCAGCGGGGACAGGCGGCCCACAGATACGCAGTATTTT.

V gene TRBV7-9 combines with J gene TRBJ2-1; no firm D call. This CDR3 has 13 residues. Deletions cut 1 base from V and 6 bases from J, with 7 bases between. In germline, CDR1 is SEHNR, CDR2 FQNEAQ (reference sequence). Written as DNA, the CDR3 is TGTGCCAGCAGCTTAGATTCGGGCAATGAGCAGTTCTTC. Translation gives CASSLDSGNEQFF.

The gene calls are TRBV4-3 and TRBJ2-1; 8 bases align to TRBD2. Trimming at V came to 1 base and at J to 2 bases, leaving 7 bases not matched to a gene. This CDR3 spans 17 amino acids. Germline CDR1 LGHNA, CDR2 YSLEER. In DNA, the CDR3 is TGCGCCAGCAGCCAAGGAGGATCTAGCGGGCCCTACAATGAGCAGTTCTTC. This sequence encodes CASSQGGSSGPYNEQFF.

This clonotype appeared a single time. The chain carries TRBV4-3 and TRBJ1-1; no reliable D call. Trimming stripped 0 bases from V and 7 bases from J, with 15 bases between. The CDR3 extends over 15 amino acids. Looked up from germline, CDR1 is LGHNA and CDR2 is YSLEER. As DNA, the CDR3 is TGCGCCAGCAGCCAAGATCATGGAGCGTCAGGTGAAGCTTTCTTT. Translated, it gives CASSQDHGASGEAFF.

This clonotype was counted once. This chain joins TRBV28 and TRBJ2-5; no definite D call. The CDR3 totals 13 residues. Germline CDR1 is MDHEN and CDR2 is SYDVKM. V lost 3 bases, J lost 5 bases, and 10 bases lay in between. CDR3 protein: CASSFRSGETQYF. CDR3 sequence (DNA): TGTGCCAGCAGTTTTAGGAGTGGGGAGACCCAGTACTTC.

The rearrangement joins TRBV9 to TRBJ1-1, with a weak D call TRBD1 (6 bases). V was pared by 0 bases and J by 5 bases, with 8 bases between. This CDR3 has 13 residues. Germline values: CDR1 SGDLS, CDR2 YYNGEE. This chain's CDR3 is CASSVETGTEAFF. In nucleotides, the CDR3 is TGTGCCAGCAGCGTAGAAACAGGGACTGAAGCTTTCTTT.

V and J are TRBV6-5 and TRBJ2-4; the D gene is possibly TRBD2 (6 bases). The CDR3 loop spans 14 amino acids. V was pared by 7 bases and J by 7 bases, with 17 bases between. Germline CDR1 is MNHEY and CDR2 is SVGAGI. The CDR3 reads CASMAGPRTNIQYF. CDR3 DNA sequence: TGTGCCAGCATGGCGGGACCTCGTACGAACATTCAGTACTTC.

The J gene is TRBJ2-2, the V gene TRBV30, with D unresolved. V was clipped by 4 bases and J by 1 base, with 7 bases between them. The CDR3 consists of 13 residues. Germline assignment: CDR1 GTSNPN and CDR2 SVGIG (reference sequence). CDR3 sequence reads: CAWNAENTGELFF. Written as DNA, the CDR3 is TGTGCCTGGAATGCGGAGAACACCGGGGAGCTGTTTTTT.

The chain combines TRBV6-5 with TRBJ2-7, with TRBD2 as a possible D gene (7 bases). V was cut by 4 bases and J by 1 base, with 11 bases left in between. The CDR3 totals 14 residues. The germline V gene has CDR1 MNHEY and CDR2 SVGAGI. CDR3 amino acids: CASSSGEGSYEQYF. The CDR3 coding sequence is TGTGCCAGCAGTTCAGGGGAGGGATCCTACGAGCAGTACTTC.

This clonotype was counted once. V is TRBV30 and J is TRBJ2-7; the D gene is possibly TRBD2 (5 bases). V shed 1 base and J shed 5 bases, with 12 bases lying between them. The CDR3 covers 13 residues. CDR1 is GTSNPN, CDR2 SVGIG, per germline (reference sequence). The CDR3 here is CAWSGGVGDEQYF. The CDR3 nucleotides read TGTGCCTGGAGTGGGGGTGTCGGGGACGAGCAGTACTTC.

V usage is TRBV27 and J usage is TRBJ2-3; tentatively, D is TRBD1 or TRBD2 (6 bases each). Trimming took off 4 bases at V and 5 bases at J, with 13 bases between the two ends. The CDR3 runs 14 residues. Per the germline V gene, CDR1 is MNHEY and CDR2 is SMNVEV (reference sequence). This CDR3 is CASSSRGQRDTQYF. The CDR3 bases are TGTGCCAGCAGTTCTCGGGGGCAACGAGATACGCAGTATTTT.

This clonotype was seen only once. V usage is TRBV20-1 and J usage is TRBJ2-7; 9 bases are a match to TRBD2. V shed 2 bases and J 6 bases; nucleotides not matched to a gene: 5. Germline CDR1 is DFQATT and CDR2 is SNEGSKA (reference sequence). The CDR3 has 13 amino acids. The CDR3 here is CSARRAGGIEQYF. The CDR3 DNA reads as TGCAGTGCTAGAAGGGCGGGGGGGATCGAGCAGTACTTC.

The chain employs TRBV11-2 and TRBJ2-6; D remains unclear. The length of the CDR3 is 15 residues. Germline V gene lookup returns CDR1 SGHAT and CDR2 FQNNGV. V lost 5 bases and J lost 0, with 8 bases in between. Here the CDR3 DNA reads TGTGCCAGCAGCGGTAGTCCCTCTGGGGCCAACGTCCTGACTTTC. This sequence encodes CASSGSPSGANVLTF.

The rearrangement joins TRBV18 to TRBJ2-5, with D unresolved. In germline, CDR1 is KGHSH, CDR2 LQKENI. V gave up 3 bases and J gave up 2 bases, with 13 bases separating them. The CDR3 sequence is 15 residues long. The CDR3 coding sequence is TGTGCCAGCTCACCGGATAGAAGCCCTCAAGAGACCCAGTACTTC. Protein sequence: CASSPDRSPQETQYF.

The rearrangement links TRBV20-1 to TRBJ2-7; TRBD1 matches 8 bases. Losses at the gene ends were 4 bases for V and 0 bases for J; bases not matched to a gene: 8. Germline V gene sequence: CDR1 DFQATT, CDR2 SNEGSKA (reference sequence). The CDR3 loop spans 15 amino acids. The CDR3: CSAIPGQDYSYEQYF. CDR3 bases: TGCAGTGCTATCCCGGGACAGGATTACTCCTACGAGCAGTACTTC.

V usage is TRBV7-9 and J usage is TRBJ1-1; D remains unclear. Per germline, CDR1 SEHNR and CDR2 FQNEAQ (reference sequence). Deletions cut 1 base from V and 3 bases from J, with 6 bases between. This CDR3 is 13 amino acids long. The CDR3 DNA reads TGTGCCAGCAGCTTAGGGGTGGACACTGAAGCTTTCTTT. It translates to CASSLGVDTEAFF.

This clonotype was found once. The rearrangement joins TRBV5-8 to TRBJ2-5; 9 bases are shared with TRBD2. CDR3 size: 18 residues. V was pared by 2 bases and J by 5 bases, with 16 bases of the junction left unmatched. The germline V gene encodes CDR1 SGHTS and CDR2 YDEGEE. This CDR3 is CASSFGRGGRGLQETQYF. CDR3 sequence (DNA): TGTGCCAGCAGCTTCGGGCGGGGGGGCCGAGGTCTTCAGGAGACCCAGTACTTC.

This clonotype has more than one count but fewer than ten. The chain couples TRBV19 to TRBJ2-7, with D possibly matching TRBD1 (5 bases). The CDR3 extends over 13 amino acids. CDR1 LNHDA and CDR2 SQIVND come from the germline V gene (reference sequence). With 3 bases removed from V and 3 bases from J, the gap between germline ends came to 9 bases. CDR3 loop: CASSIADNYEQYF. The CDR3 DNA follows: TGTGCCAGTAGTATCGCGGACAACTACGAGCAGTACTTC.

The gene calls are TRBV6-1 and TRBJ1-1; D ambiguous. Trimming removed 7 bases at V and 1 base at J, with 7 bases between. This CDR3 contains 12 residues. Germline CDR1 reads MNHNS; CDR2 reads SASEGT. The CDR3, as DNA: TGTGCCAGCAATTGGGGGAACACTGAAGCTTTCTTT. Translating it yields CASNWGNTEAFF.

This clonotype appeared once. The V call is TRBV30, the J call TRBJ2-3; D possibly uses TRBD1 or TRBD2 (5 bases each). This CDR3 is 15 amino acids long. Trimming shortened V by 0 bases and J by 5 bases, and 15 bases separated the two germline ends. CDR1 is GTSNPN and CDR2 is SVGIG in the germline V gene (reference sequence). CDR3: CAWSVTGTPGDTQYF. For the CDR3, the DNA is TGTGCCTGGAGTGTAACGGGGACCCCTGGAGATACGCAGTATTTT.

The chain combines TRBV4-2 with TRBJ2-7; D could derive from TRBD1 or TRBD2 (5 bases each). Looked up from germline, CDR1 is LGHNA and CDR2 is YNFKEQ. The CDR3 has 13 amino acids. V was shortened by 4 bases and J by 6 bases, with 13 bases between the two germline ends. CDR3 DNA: TGTGCCAGCAGCCCAAGATGGGGGAGCGAGCAGTACTTC. Residues: CASSPRWGSEQYF.

The V gene is TRBV20-1, the J gene TRBJ1-1; perhaps TRBD1 as D (6 bases). The CDR3 contains 15 residues. CDR1 and CDR2 from the germline V gene are DFQATT and SNEGSKA (reference sequence). V was cut by 5 bases and J by 1 base, with 17 bases left in between. The CDR3 reads CSAHLDMTGNTEAFF. The CDR3 DNA sequence: TGCAGTGCTCACCTCGACATGACAGGGAACACTGAAGCTTTCTTT.

The chain combines TRBV7-6 with TRBJ2-7; 7 bases match TRBD2. This CDR3 is 15 amino acids long. Germline CDR1 and CDR2: SGHVS and FNYEAQ. V gave up 1 base and J gave up 2 bases; unmatched junction bases: 5. CDR3 nucleotides: TGTGCCAGCAGCTTAGGATCGGGGGGTCCCTACGAGCAGTACTTC. Its translation: CASSLGSGGPYEQYF. Combining the CDR3 with reference TRBV7-6 and TRBJ2-7 gives the whole variable domain GAGVSQSPRYKVTKRGQDVALRCDPISGHVSLYWYRQALGQGPEFLTYFNYEAQQDKSGLPNDRFSAERPEGSISTLTIQRTEQRDSAMYRCASSLGSGGPYEQYFGPGTRLTVT.

The gene calls are TRBV7-9 and TRBJ1-5; D gene unclear. V was trimmed by 4 bases and J by 4 bases, leaving 11 bases between them. The CDR3 runs 14 residues. Germline V gene sequence: CDR1 SEHNR, CDR2 FQNEAQ (reference sequence). CDR3 loop: CASSSGPENQPQHF. The CDR3 DNA reads as TGTGCCAGCAGCTCAGGCCCAGAAAATCAGCCCCAGCATTTT.